This T cell receptor (beta chain) was captured by sequencing in a study of OX40 agonist ivuxolimab in advanced cancers. As for the study in general: The patients received ivuxolimab by intravenous route every 2 weeks at 0.01 to 10 mg/kg.

The table came from immunoSEQ multiplex PCR; TCRdb's copy has only in-frame clones and leaves some out. The sample includes nearly 85,000 clones, 80% to 90% seen only once; the top ten take less than 2%. On this clone itself: The antigen is undetermined.

V dropped 3 bases and J dropped 2 bases, with 11 bases sitting between them. Looked up from germline, CDR1 is SGDLS and CDR2 is YYNGEE. This CDR3 has 15 residues. Whole-study findings and limits: Blood T cells, both CD4+ and CD8+, expanded clonally by week 6 at 0.1 to 3.0 mg/kg.

On cycle 4 day 1 and cycle 7 day 1, as well as at baseline, blood was sampled. Sequencing was performed on CD4+ or CD8+ T cells sorted from blood, taken in a trial of the OX40 agonist ivuxolimab. V and J are TRBV9 and TRBJ1-4; perhaps TRBD1 as D (5 bases). The receptor was derived from an adult with an advanced solid tumor such as melanoma, head and neck, liver or kidney cancer. The CDR3 DNA reads as TGTGCCAGCAGCGGCCCAGGGAGGACTAATGAAAAACTGTTTTTT. Its protein is CASSGPGRTNEKLFF.